This passage covers 20 T cell receptor beta chains from one sample sequenced in a study of CD8 T cells in Susac syndrome. Reverse transcription used roughly 0.45 to 1 ug RNA and random hexamers. TCRdb independently ran MiXCR on the immunoSEQ multiplex PCR reads; one entry per CDR3 protein. The data hold around 180,000 distinct CDR3 sequences, with roughly 95% observed a single time. The sequenced sample consisted of CD8+ T cells from PBMCs. These receptors all stem from a human donor with multiple sclerosis.

This clonotype has just one count. This rearrangement joins TRBV20-1 to TRBJ1-1, with 7 bases identical to TRBD1. Germline-derived CDR1 and CDR2 are DFQATT and SNEGSKA (reference sequence). The CDR3 consists of 13 residues. Trimming took 0 bases from V and 4 from J; bases not matched to a gene: 2. The CDR3 reads CSARDSGGTEAFF. The DNA for the CDR3 is TGCAGTGCTAGAGATTCAGGGGGCACTGAAGCTTTCTTT.

The chain employs TRBV25-1 and TRBJ2-5; the D is unclear. Germline V gene data show CDR1 as MGHDK and CDR2 as SYGVNS. Trimming took 1 base from V and 8 from J, leaving 14 bases between them. CDR3 length equals 14 residues. The CDR3 spells CASSESLTADTQYF. CDR3 in DNA: TGTGCCAGCAGTGAATCCCTGACCGCGGATACCCAGTACTTC.

The genes are TRBV28 and TRBJ1-5; D possibly corresponds to TRBD1 (6 bases). CDR1 and CDR2 (germline): MDHEN, SYDVKM. This CDR3 has 14 amino acids. Trimming stripped 5 bases from V and 7 bases from J, with 15 bases between. In DNA, the CDR3 is TGTGCCAGCAGTAGCAGGGGTTCGGGCCAGCCCCAGCATTTT. This gives the protein CASSSRGSGQPQHF.

The chain recombines TRBV30 with TRBJ2-7; D ambiguous. This CDR3 comprises 14 residues. Germline CDR1 GTSNPN, CDR2 SVGIG (reference sequence). V lost 0 bases, J lost 2 bases, and 11 bases lay in between. In DNA, the CDR3 is TGTGCCTGGAGTGTTGTGGGTGAGACCTACGAGCAGTACTTC. Protein: CAWSVVGETYEQYF.

This chain uses TRBV5-1 with TRBJ2-2, with D perhaps matching TRBD1 or TRBD2 (5 bases each). Trimming stripped 0 bases from V and 6 bases from J, with 21 bases between. This CDR3 has 18 residues. Germline-derived CDR1 and CDR2 are SGHRS and YFSETQ. CDR3 residues: CASSLVPWTREWAGELFF. The CDR3 DNA follows: TGCGCCAGCAGCTTGGTCCCTTGGACAAGGGAGTGGGCCGGGGAGCTGTTTTTT.

Comments on this clonotype: At one of its ends the junction is not consistent with the germline gene, which may arise from a read error. The chain links TRBV7-9 to TRBJ2-7, with 7 positions matching TRBD2. The germline V gene has CDR1 SEHNR and CDR2 FQNEAQ (reference sequence). The length of the CDR3 is 14 residues. DNA of the CDR3: TGTGCCAGCAGCCTAGCGGCCGGGATCCACGAGCAGTACTTC. Its translation is CASSLAAGIHEQYF.

This chain joins TRBV27 and TRBJ2-1; 11 bases are a match to TRBD2. After removal of 6 bases from V and 6 bases from J, the junction contained 10 bases not matched to a gene. The CDR3 contains 16 residues. The germline V gene has CDR1 MNHEY and CDR2 SMNVEV (reference sequence). CDR3: CASRQEGLAGINEQFF. The DNA for the CDR3 is TGTGCCAGCAGACAGGAAGGACTAGCGGGTATCAATGAGCAGTTCTTC.

The chain links TRBV9 to TRBJ2-3; 8 bases are shared with TRBD2. J gave up 0 bases and V 4 bases, and 7 bases lay outside the gene matches. This CDR3 is 16 amino acids long. CDR1 SGDLS and CDR2 YYNGEE come from the germline V gene. The CDR3 nucleotides read TGTGCCAGCAGCCCACGAGCGGGGGCTAGCACAGATACGCAGTATTTT. Translation gives CASSPRAGASTDTQYF. Together with reference TRBV9 and TRBJ2-3, the CDR3 gives the full variable domain: DSGVTQTPKHLITATGQRVTLRCSPRSGDLSVYWYQQSLDQGLQFLIQYYNGEERAKGNILERFSAQQFPDLHSELNLSSLELGDSALYFCASSPRAGASTDTQYFGPGTRLTVL.

This chain links TRBV20-1 with TRBJ2-3, with D maybe TRBD2 (5 bases). V was shortened by 1 base and J by 0 bases, with 14 bases between the two germline ends. This CDR3 comprises 16 residues. Germline V gene data show CDR1 as DFQATT and CDR2 as SNEGSKA (reference sequence). CDR3 bases: TGCAGTGCTAGAGCGAGTGGCGGAGGAAGCACAGATACGCAGTATTTT. Amino acids: CSARASGGGSTDTQYF.

This sequence joins TRBV6-5 and TRBJ1-6; 7 nucleotides line up with TRBD1. V shed 4 bases, J shed 7 bases, and the junction held 10 bases outside the gene matches. In germline, CDR1 is MNHEY, CDR2 SVGAGI. The CDR3 contains 16 residues. The CDR3 spells CASSSRQGVKNSPLHF. The DNA for the CDR3 is TGTGCCAGCAGTTCCCGACAGGGAGTGAAAAATTCACCCCTCCACTTT.

The chain carries TRBV7-3 and TRBJ2-1, with D unclear. Germline V gives CDR1 SGHTA, CDR2 FQGTGA. Trimming shortened V by 1 base and J by 0 bases, and 7 bases separated the two germline ends. The length of the CDR3 is 15 residues. The chain's CDR3 is CASSLNPSSYNEQFF. CDR3 bases: TGTGCCAGCAGCTTAAATCCAAGCTCCTACAATGAGCAGTTCTTC.

This CDR3 is CASSLAPSGGLHEQYF. CDR3 nucleotides: TGTGCCAGCAGCTTGGCCCCTTCGGGAGGACTCCACGAGCAGTACTTC. The rearrangement links TRBV5-4 to TRBJ2-7; 7 bases agree with TRBD2. Germline CDR1 is SGHNT and CDR2 is YYREEE (reference sequence). With V trimmed by 0 bases and J by 5 bases, 11 bases remained unmatched. The CDR3 loop spans 16 amino acids.

This clonotype was seen just once. The J gene is TRBJ2-7, the V gene TRBV4-1; 10 positions match TRBD2. J gave up 1 base and V 1 base, and 4 bases lay outside the gene matches. Germline CDR1 is MGHRA and CDR2 is YSYEKL. This CDR3 is 16 amino acids long. The CDR3 region is CASSQVAGLASYEQYF. The CDR3 nucleotides read TGCGCCAGCAGCCAAGTAGCGGGACTAGCGTCCTACGAGCAGTACTTC.

Only a few counts were recorded for this clonotype. J is TRBJ2-6 and V is TRBV7-8; D is ambiguous. Germline values: CDR1 SGHVS, CDR2 FQNEAQ. The CDR3 has 15 amino acids. The V gene lost 5 bases and the J gene lost 0 bases, with 8 bases spanning the gap. The CDR3 region has the DNA TGTGCCAGCAGCCCTGATTACTCTGGGGCCAACGTCCTGACTTTC. Its translation: CASSPDYSGANVLTF.

This chain links TRBV7-2 with TRBJ2-1; perhaps D is TRBD1 or TRBD2 (5 bases each). The CDR3 sequence is 12 residues long. Germline V CDR1 and CDR2: SGHTA, FQGNSA. V shed 5 bases and J shed 5 bases, with 7 bases lying between them. CDR3 in DNA: TGTGCCAGCAGCCAGGGACACAATGAGCAGTTCTTC. This encodes CASSQGHNEQFF.

The rearrangement joins TRBV23-1 to TRBJ1-1, with D possibly TRBD1 on 5 matching bases. TRBV23-1 belongs to the ORF category, with a function that is uncertain. V lost 1 base, J lost 1 base, and 19 bases lay in between. The CDR3 sequence is 18 residues long. The CDR3, as DNA: TGCGCCAGCAGTCAATGCGCCCCTACACAGGAGCCGAACACTGAAGCTTTCTTT. Translation: CASSQCAPTQEPNTEAFF.

This clonotype was found once. The genes are TRBV29-1 and TRBJ2-1; D may correspond to TRBD1 or TRBD2 (6 bases each). This CDR3 has 17 amino acids. V shed 1 base and J shed 4 bases, with 20 bases lying between them. Germline CDR1 reads SQVTM; CDR2 reads ANQGSEA. CDR3 sequence: CSVEGLVGGHKYNEQFF. DNA for the CDR3: TGCAGCGTTGAAGGCCTAGTGGGGGGCCATAAATACAATGAGCAGTTCTTC.

The DNA for the CDR3 is TGCGCCAGCAAGAAGGGGTCCAGCTACGAGCAGTACTTC. Translating gives CASKKGSSYEQYF. The chain couples TRBV5-1 to TRBJ2-7; D may be TRBD1 (5 bases). Germline assignment: CDR1 SGHRS and CDR2 YFSETQ. This CDR3 is built from 13 residues. V was trimmed by 6 bases and J by 3 bases, leaving 13 bases between them. The full variable domain, its missing parts supplied by reference TRBV5-1 and TRBJ2-7, is KAGVTQTPRYLIKTRGQQVTLSCSPISGHRSVSWYQQTPGQGLQFLFEYFSETQRNKGNFPGRFSGRQFSNSRSEMNVSTLELGDSALYLCASKKGSSYEQYFGPGTRLTVT.

The rearrangement links TRBV5-1 to TRBJ2-3, with 9 bases aligning to TRBD2. The V segment lost 0 bases and the J segment 2 bases; nucleotides outside the gene matches: 7. The length of the CDR3 is 17 residues. Germline assignment: CDR1 SGHRS and CDR2 YFSETQ. CDR3 nucleotide sequence: TGCGCCAGCAGCTTGGTGGGACTAGCTTCACCCACAGATACGCAGTATTTT. Protein sequence: CASSLVGLASPTDTQYF.

The chain is built from TRBV20-1 and TRBJ1-1; D gene uncertain. The germline V and J ends were trimmed by 0 bases and 5 bases, with 7 bases remaining between them. The CDR3 extends over 12 amino acids. Germline CDR1 is DFQATT and CDR2 is SNEGSKA (reference sequence). The CDR3 protein is CSAREWVTEAFF. The CDR3, as DNA: TGCAGTGCTAGAGAATGGGTAACTGAAGCTTTCTTT.